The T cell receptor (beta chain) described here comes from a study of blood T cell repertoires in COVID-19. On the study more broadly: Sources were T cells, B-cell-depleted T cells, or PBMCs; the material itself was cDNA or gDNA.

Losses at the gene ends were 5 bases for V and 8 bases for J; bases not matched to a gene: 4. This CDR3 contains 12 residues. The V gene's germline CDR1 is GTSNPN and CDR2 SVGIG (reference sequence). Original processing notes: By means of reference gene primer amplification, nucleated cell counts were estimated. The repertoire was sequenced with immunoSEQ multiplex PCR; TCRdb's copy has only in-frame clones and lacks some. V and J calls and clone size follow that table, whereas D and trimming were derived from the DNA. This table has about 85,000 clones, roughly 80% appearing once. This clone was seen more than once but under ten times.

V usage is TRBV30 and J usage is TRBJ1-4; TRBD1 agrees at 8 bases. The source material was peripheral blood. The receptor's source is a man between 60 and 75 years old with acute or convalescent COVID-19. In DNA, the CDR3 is TGTGCCTGGGACAGGGGAGAAGAAAAACTGTTTTTT. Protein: CAWDRGEEKLFF.